The rows below give T cell receptor beta chains drawn from one sample of a study of T cells in Graves' hyperthyroidism and ophthalmopathy. One entry per CDR3 protein, called by TCRdb with MiXCR from the multiplex PCR reads. The sample records approximately 400,000 distinct CDR3 sequences, around 16% being singletons. Sequenced sample: blood. The receptors come from a woman between 18 and 29 years old with Graves' hyperthyroidism. Each CDR3 is given with its conserved first and last residue. The D gene is left open where the match is weak. Only some rows state a clone size, as once, few, many or a class for expanded clones.

DNA	CDR3	J	size	V	D
TGTGCCAGCAGCCTCCCAGATAGGGAGCTGTTTTTT	CASSLPDRELFF	TRBJ2-2	many	TRBV3-1	.
TGTGCCAGCAGCCCCAGCGGGGGAGATACGCAGTATTTT	CASSPSGGDTQYF	TRBJ2-3	many	TRBV7-2	TRBD2
TGTGCCAGCAGCTTAGCGGCAGGGCTTTATGGCTACACCTTC	CASSLAAGLYGYTF	TRBJ1-2	.	TRBV13	.
TGTGCCAGCAGTCAGGACAGGCAAGAGACCCAGTACTTC	CASSQDRQETQYF	TRBJ2-5	many	TRBV2	TRBD1
TGTGCCAGCAGTTTACGGGACAGGGAATTGGAAGAGACCCAGTACTTC	CASSLRDRELEETQYF	TRBJ2-5	few	TRBV28	TRBD1
TGTGCCAGCTCACCATACCTGCCAGAGATGGAGAACTATGGCTACACCTTC	CASSPYLPEMENYGYTF	TRBJ1-2	.	TRBV18	.
TGTGCCACCAGGGGCGGGAGTTCTTCGGATGAGCAGTTCTTC	CATRGGSSSDEQFF	TRBJ2-1	many	TRBV24-1	TRBD2
TGTGCCAGCAGACCACAGGGAGACACCGGGGAGCTGTTTTTT	CASRPQGDTGELFF	TRBJ2-2	many	TRBV2	.
TGTGCCAGCAGAGGGACGGGGGGGACAGATACGCAGTATTTT	CASRGTGGTDTQYF	TRBJ2-3	many	TRBV2	TRBD2
TGTGCCTGGAGTGTTTTAGCGGGAGGGGGAGATACGCAGTATTTT	CAWSVLAGGGDTQYF	TRBJ2-3	.	TRBV30	TRBD2
TGCGCCAGCAGCCAGGGGCTAACAAGAATGAACGAGCAGTACTTC	CASSQGLTRMNEQYF	TRBJ2-7	.	TRBV4-1	.
TGTGCCAGCTCCCTCTCTACTGTCCTCCACTTT	CASSLSTVLHF	TRBJ1-6	few	TRBV19	.
TGTGCTAGTGGTTTGGAGAAAACGCCGGGACTAGCAAAAACGGGAGATACGCAGTATTTT	CASGLEKTPGLAKTGDTQYF	TRBJ2-3	.	TRBV12-5	TRBD2
TGTGCCAGCAGTTCCCCATCGCTAGCGGGAGTCACGTACAATGAGCAGTTCTTC	CASSSPSLAGVTYNEQFF	TRBJ2-1	.	TRBV28	TRBD2
TGTGCCAGCAGTTTTAGGGGGGGCTACACCTTC	CASSFRGGYTF	TRBJ1-2	many	TRBV12-3/TRBV12-4	.
TGTGCCAGTAGTATAGCCCAGGACCTAGGGGACCAGCCCCAGCATTTT	CASSIAQDLGDQPQHF	TRBJ1-5	few	TRBV19	.
TGCGCCAGCAGCCTACTAACGGGGGCCTACAATGAGCAGTTCTTC	CASSLLTGAYNEQFF	TRBJ2-1	.	TRBV5-1	.
TGTGCCAGCAGCTCGACAGTGGGGAATGAAAAACTGTTTTTT	CASSSTVGNEKLFF	TRBJ1-4	many	TRBV13	.
TGCAGCGTACCGCTTGGTAGCGGAACGAACACCGGGGAGCTGTTTTTT	CSVPLGSGTNTGELFF	TRBJ2-2	many	TRBV29-1	.
TGTGCCAGCAGCTTAGTGGAGGACAATGAGCAGTTCTTC	CASSLVEDNEQFF	TRBJ2-1	few	TRBV7-6	.
TGCAGTGCTACGGTTCGGCGGGCCGCGGGTCTGAGCAATCAGCCCCAGCATTTT	CSATVRRAAGLSNQPQHF	TRBJ1-5	.	TRBV20-1	.
TGTGCCAGCAGCTTTACCACGGCGATTGACGGGGAGCTGTTTTTT	CASSFTTAIDGELFF	TRBJ2-2	many	TRBV11-2	.
TGCAGCGTTGAAGATCCCCCAATTAGGTGGACCGAGACAGATACGCAGTATTTT	CSVEDPPIRWTETDTQYF	TRBJ2-3	.	TRBV29-1	.
TGTGCCAGCAGTCCCCAGACTAGCGGGGTGGTCGGGGAGCTGTTTTTT	CASSPQTSGVVGELFF	TRBJ2-2	many	TRBV12-3/TRBV12-4	TRBD2
TGTGCCAGCAGTGAATCCACCTTATATGGAGGCTACACCTTC	CASSESTLYGGYTF	TRBJ1-2	many	TRBV2	.
TGTGCCAGCAGCCCCTTAAATATGTGGGGGGCCGGTGGTGAGACCCAGTACTTC	CASSPLNMWGAGGETQYF	TRBJ2-5	many	TRBV3-1	.
TGTGCCAGCAGTCCATGGACAGGGGGAGCTCTTAGCAATCAGCCCCAGCATTTT	CASSPWTGGALSNQPQHF	TRBJ1-5	.	TRBV12-3/TRBV12-4	TRBD1
TGTGCCACCAGTTCGGACAGCCACAATGAGCAGTTCTTC	CATSSDSHNEQFF	TRBJ2-1	many	TRBV24-1	.
TGTGCCAGCAGCTCTAGATTGGGGGGCACAGATACGCAGTATTTT	CASSSRLGGTDTQYF	TRBJ2-3	many	TRBV27	.